The clone carrying this TCR beta chain came up many times. V lost 3 bases and J 3 bases, leaving 8 bases between the germline ends. Looked up from germline, CDR1 is SQVTM and CDR2 is ANQGSEA. This CDR3 has 13 amino acids. The data derive from a study of Graves' ophthalmopathy and Graves' hyperthyroidism. Amplification targeted the TCR beta CDR3 regions, with RNA transcripts as the source material. Scientists carried out first-round RT-PCR using HTBI primers and then a second-round multiplex PCR. Each CDR3 protein gets one entry after TCRdb re-called the multiplex PCR reads with MiXCR. The repertoire consists of a few hundred thousand distinct CDR3 sequences, with around 18% occurring once and the leading ten covering more than 1.5%.

The TCR sequence derives from a woman aged 18-29 years with Graves' ophthalmopathy. The sequencing sample was made of peripheral blood. The V gene is TRBV29-1, the J gene TRBJ2-2, with no clear D. CDR3 amino acids: CSVDIPYTGELFF. For the CDR3, the DNA is TGCAGCGTTGACATACCATACACCGGGGAGCTGTTTTTT.